The rows below give T cell receptor beta chains drawn from one sample of a study of shared clonotypes between healthy human individuals. Method: immunoSEQ multiplex PCR; TCRdb's copy keeps in-frame clones and lacks some. The sample lists roughly 1.5 million clones, nearly 99% occurring once. Sample: naive CD4+ T cells sorted from blood. These receptors all come from a man in his thirties or forties in good health. CDR3s include the opening cysteine and the closing phenylalanine or tryptophan. A D gene is named only where the DNA matches it firmly. Clone size is given for some rows only: seen once, a few or many times, or a class if the clone is expanded.

D: NA; J: TRBJ1-4; size: NA; V: TRBV29-1; DNA: TGCAGCGTCGAGGGGGCAACTAATGAAAAACTGTTTTTT; CDR3: CSVEGATNEKLFF
D: NA; J: TRBJ2-7; size: NA; V: TRBV23-1; DNA: TGCGCCAGCACCAGTCTGGTTCCCTACGAGCAGTACTTC; CDR3: CASTSLVPYEQYF
D: NA; J: TRBJ1-5; size: NA; V: TRBV6-4; DNA: TGTGCCAGCAAACCAGGGCCTTACCCTTATAGCAATCAGCCCCAGCATTTT; CDR3: CASKPGPYPYSNQPQHF
D: NA; J: TRBJ2-4; size: NA; V: TRBV6-5; DNA: TGTGCCAGCATCCAGGGAAACATTCAGTACTTC; CDR3: CASIQGNIQYF
D: NA; J: TRBJ2-1; size: NA; V: TRBV18; DNA: TGTGCCAGCTCACAGGACAGGACGCTAGCGAGCTCCTACAATGAGCAGTTCTTC; CDR3: CASSQDRTLASSYNEQFF
D: NA; J: TRBJ2-7; size: NA; V: TRBV14; DNA: TGTGCCAGCAGCCAAGATTGGGGGGTAGCCTACGAGCAGTACTTC; CDR3: CASSQDWGVAYEQYF
D: NA; J: TRBJ2-5; size: once; V: TRBV28; DNA: TGTGCCAGCAGTTTACAAGGGAGTGGGGACCAAGAGACCCAGTACTTC; CDR3: CASSLQGSGDQETQYF
D: NA; J: TRBJ1-1; size: NA; V: TRBV6-1; DNA: TGTGCCAGCAGAAAACAGGGTGGTAACACTGAAGCTTTCTTT; CDR3: CASRKQGGNTEAFF
D: TRBD2; J: TRBJ2-1; size: NA; V: TRBV25-1; DNA: TGTGCCAGCTCCCATAGCGGGAGCCACAATGAGCAGTTCTTC; CDR3: CASSHSGSHNEQFF
D: NA; J: TRBJ1-2; size: NA; V: TRBV6-6; DNA: TGTGCCAGCAGTTACAAAGGACAGCCCTTGGACTATGGCTACACCTTC; CDR3: CASSYKGQPLDYGYTF
D: TRBD2; J: TRBJ2-3; size: NA; V: TRBV30; DNA: TGTGCCAAAGCGGGGCATAGCACAGATACGCAGTATTTT; CDR3: CAKAGHSTDTQYF
D: NA; J: TRBJ2-3; size: NA; V: TRBV5-4; DNA: TGTGCCAGCAGCTTGGCCGGAAACACAGATACGCAGTATTTT; CDR3: CASSLAGNTDTQYF
D: NA; J: TRBJ2-5; size: NA; V: TRBV2; DNA: TGTGCCAGCAGTGAGAAGGTACCAGTACTGTACCAAGAGACCCAGTACTTC; CDR3: CASSEKVPVLYQETQYF
D: NA; J: TRBJ1-2; size: NA; V: TRBV7-8; DNA: TGTGCCAGCAGCTTAGTGGGCGGGGGAATAACTGGCTACACCTTC; CDR3: CASSLVGGGITGYTF
D: TRBD1; J: TRBJ1-2; size: NA; V: TRBV2; DNA: TGTGCCAGCAGTCTCCGGACAGGGTTAGAGGGCTACACCTTC; CDR3: CASSLRTGLEGYTF
D: NA; J: TRBJ2-3; size: once; V: TRBV10-3; DNA: TGTGCCATCAACCTCGAGCCGGGAGATACGCAGTATTTT; CDR3: CAINLEPGDTQYF
D: TRBD1; J: TRBJ2-1; size: NA; V: TRBV9; DNA: TGTGCCAGCAGCGTAGTTTTAGGCCCTATGGGGACAGGGGTGGGCGATGAGCAGTTCTTC; CDR3: CASSVVLGPMGTGVGDEQFF
D: NA; J: TRBJ2-1; size: NA; V: TRBV10-1; DNA: TGCGCCAGCGGGGCCTACAATGAGCAGTTCTTC; CDR3: CASGAYNEQFF
D: NA; J: TRBJ1-3; size: NA; V: TRBV2; DNA: TGTGCCAGTTCTCGGGACTTATCTGGAAACACCATATATTTT; CDR3: CASSRDLSGNTIYF
D: NA; J: TRBJ2-1; size: NA; V: TRBV28; DNA: TGTGCCAGCAGTTTTATCAATGAGCAGTTCTTC; CDR3: CASSFINEQFF
D: NA; J: TRBJ1-5; size: NA; V: TRBV7-3; DNA: TGTGCCAGCAGCTTAATTTATGGTCAGCCCCAGCATTTT; CDR3: CASSLIYGQPQHF
D: TRBD2; J: TRBJ2-1; size: NA; V: TRBV29-1; DNA: TGCAGCGTTGATGTCGCGGGACTAGCGGGAGGGGAGCAGTTCTTC; CDR3: CSVDVAGLAGGEQFF
D: NA; J: TRBJ1-4; size: NA; V: TRBV5-5; DNA: TGTGCCAGCAGCCCACCGACGGGAGATAAACTGTTTTTT; CDR3: CASSPPTGDKLFF
D: NA; J: TRBJ2-7; size: NA; V: TRBV6-5; DNA: TGTGCCAGCAGTTACGCTGATGCCGAGCAGTACTTC; CDR3: CASSYADAEQYF
D: NA; J: TRBJ2-1; size: once; V: TRBV30; DNA: TGTGCCTGGAGTGGGGGAGGAGCGGCCTACAATGAGCAGTTCTTC; CDR3: CAWSGGGAAYNEQFF
D: NA; J: TRBJ1-5; size: NA; V: TRBV28; DNA: TGTGCCAGCAGTTTACGGGGCCGGGCTGGTTTGAGCAATCAGCCCCAGCATTTT; CDR3: CASSLRGRAGLSNQPQHF
D: TRBD1; J: TRBJ2-3; size: NA; V: TRBV27; DNA: TGTGCCAGCAGTTTATCGACAGGGACAGATACGCAGTATTTT; CDR3: CASSLSTGTDTQYF
D: NA; J: TRBJ1-1; size: few; V: TRBV9; DNA: TGTGCCAGCAGTTGGGGAAGGGTGAACACTGAAGCTTTCTTT; CDR3: CASSWGRVNTEAFF
D: TRBD1; J: TRBJ2-5; size: NA; V: TRBV5-4; DNA: TGTGCCAGCAGCACGACAGGGGGCCAAGAGACCCAGTACTTC; CDR3: CASSTTGGQETQYF
D: TRBD1; J: TRBJ2-3; size: NA; V: TRBV10-3; DNA: TGTGCCATCAGTGAGTCTGTTAGGGGGCGCAGCACAGATACGCAGTATTTT; CDR3: CAISESVRGRSTDTQYF
D: NA; J: TRBJ1-5; size: NA; V: TRBV6-1; DNA: TGTGCCAGCAGTGAAGCAGTGGCAGCTAGAAATCAGCCCCAGCATTTT; CDR3: CASSEAVAARNQPQHF
D: NA; J: TRBJ2-1; size: once; V: TRBV7-9; DNA: TGTGCCAGCAGCTTTGTGATCGTCTCCTACAATGAGCAGTTCTTC; CDR3: CASSFVIVSYNEQFF
D: NA; J: TRBJ1-1; size: NA; V: TRBV11-3; DNA: TGTGCCAGCAGCTTATACAGGAACACTGAAGCTTTCTTT; CDR3: CASSLYRNTEAFF
D: TRBD2; J: TRBJ2-1; size: NA; V: TRBV11-3; DNA: TGTGCCAGCAGCCCCCTACCCCCTGGGACTAGCACAGGGAATGAGCAGTTCTTC; CDR3: CASSPLPPGTSTGNEQFF
D: NA; J: TRBJ2-1; size: NA; V: TRBV7-2; DNA: TGTGCCAGCAGCCGGGATAGCTCCTACAATGAGCAGTTCTTC; CDR3: CASSRDSSYNEQFF
D: TRBD1; J: TRBJ1-4; size: NA; V: TRBV5-1; DNA: TGCGCCAGCAGCACAGGACAGGGGGTAGCTAATGAAAAACTGTTTTTT; CDR3: CASSTGQGVANEKLFF
D: NA; J: TRBJ1-2; size: NA; V: TRBV7-9; DNA: TGTGCCAGCAGCTTATCCACAGGGCTCGATGGCTACACCTTC; CDR3: CASSLSTGLDGYTF
D: NA; J: TRBJ1-2; size: NA; V: TRBV5-8; DNA: TGTGCCAGCAGCAAAGAAGGGGTCGCGTATGGCTACACCTTC; CDR3: CASSKEGVAYGYTF
D: NA; J: TRBJ2-7; size: NA; V: TRBV9; DNA: TGTGCCAGCAGCGTAGAGGGGCAGGGATGGGTCCCGCAGTACTTC; CDR3: CASSVEGQGWVPQYF
D: NA; J: TRBJ1-1; size: NA; V: TRBV5-4; DNA: TGTGCCAGCAGCTTGGGGGGGCGGAACACTGAAGCTTTCTTT; CDR3: CASSLGGRNTEAFF
D: NA; J: TRBJ2-2; size: NA; V: TRBV11-2; DNA: TGTGCCAGCAGCTTCCCCCGGGGGCAGCGGGGAACCGGGGAGCTGTTTTTT; CDR3: CASSFPRGQRGTGELFF
D: NA; J: TRBJ2-7; size: NA; V: TRBV4-1; DNA: TGCGCCAGCAGCCAAGTGAACTCATACGAGCAGTACTTC; CDR3: CASSQVNSYEQYF
D: NA; J: TRBJ2-7; size: NA; V: TRBV10-1; DNA: TGCGCCAGCAGCGTCGCAACGGGTGGGGAGCAGTACTTC; CDR3: CASSVATGGEQYF
D: NA; J: TRBJ2-7; size: NA; V: TRBV28; DNA: TGTGCCAGCAGTGTCTCCTTCGGGGCGCGCCGCTCCTACGAGCAGTACTTC; CDR3: CASSVSFGARRSYEQYF
D: NA; J: TRBJ1-4; size: NA; V: TRBV11-2; DNA: TGTGCCAGCAGCTCCCCGGCAACTAATGAAAAACTGTTTTTT; CDR3: CASSSPATNEKLFF
D: TRBD1; J: TRBJ1-1; size: NA; V: TRBV15; DNA: TGTGCCACCGCGCCAGGGGGAGGATACACTGAAGCTTTCTTT; CDR3: CATAPGGGYTEAFF
D: NA; J: TRBJ2-1; size: NA; V: TRBV7-2; DNA: TGTGCCACCAAGGGGGGCTCCTACAATGAGCAGTTCTTC; CDR3: CATKGGSYNEQFF
D: NA; J: TRBJ2-6; size: NA; V: TRBV5-4; DNA: TGTGCCAGCAGCGGTAAACAGGGTAACTCTGGGGCCAACGTCCTGACTTTC; CDR3: CASSGKQGNSGANVLTF
D: NA; J: TRBJ2-1; size: NA; V: TRBV5-4; DNA: TGTGCCAGCAGTCGGGACTCAGGGGCAGGTGAGCAGTTCTTC; CDR3: CASSRDSGAGEQFF
D: TRBD2; J: TRBJ2-7; size: NA; V: TRBV27; DNA: TGTGCCAGCAGCCAAGGACTAGCGGGAGGCGAGCAGTACTTC; CDR3: CASSQGLAGGEQYF
D: NA; J: TRBJ2-7; size: NA; V: TRBV7-8; DNA: TGTGCCAGCAGCTTATTGGGCAGGGTCTCCTACGAGCAGTACTTC; CDR3: CASSLLGRVSYEQYF